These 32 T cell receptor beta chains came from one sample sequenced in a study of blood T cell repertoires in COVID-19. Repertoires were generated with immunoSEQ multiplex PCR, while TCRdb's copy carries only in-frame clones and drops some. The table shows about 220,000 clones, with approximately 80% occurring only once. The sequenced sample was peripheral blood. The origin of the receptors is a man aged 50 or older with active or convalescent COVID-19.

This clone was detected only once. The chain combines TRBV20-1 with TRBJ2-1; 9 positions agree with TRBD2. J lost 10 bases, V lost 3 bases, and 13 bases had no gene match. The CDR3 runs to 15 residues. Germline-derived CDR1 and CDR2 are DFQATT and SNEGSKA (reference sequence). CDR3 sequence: CSASAAGGLHVEQFF. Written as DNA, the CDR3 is TGCAGTGCTAGTGCGGCGGGGGGGCTTCATGTGGAGCAGTTCTTC.

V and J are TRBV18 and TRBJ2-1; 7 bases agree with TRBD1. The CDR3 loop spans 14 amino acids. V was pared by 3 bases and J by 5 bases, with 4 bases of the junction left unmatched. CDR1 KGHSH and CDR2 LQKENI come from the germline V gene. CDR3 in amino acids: CASSPGQVNNEQFF. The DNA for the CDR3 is TGTGCCAGCTCACCCGGACAGGTAAACAATGAGCAGTTCTTC.

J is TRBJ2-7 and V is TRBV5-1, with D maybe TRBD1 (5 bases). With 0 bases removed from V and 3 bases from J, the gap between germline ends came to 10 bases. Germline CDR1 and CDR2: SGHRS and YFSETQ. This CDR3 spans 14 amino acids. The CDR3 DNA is TGCGCCAGCAGCTTGGGCCAGGGCTACTACGAGCAGTACTTC. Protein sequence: CASSLGQGYYEQYF.

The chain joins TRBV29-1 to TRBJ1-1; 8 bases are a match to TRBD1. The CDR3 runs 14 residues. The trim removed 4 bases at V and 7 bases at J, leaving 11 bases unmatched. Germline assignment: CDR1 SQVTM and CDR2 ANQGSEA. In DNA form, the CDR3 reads TGCAGCGTTGTAGCCTCCGGACAGGGTCTTGAAGCTTTCTTT. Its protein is CSVVASGQGLEAFF. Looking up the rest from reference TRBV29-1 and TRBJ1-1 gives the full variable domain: SAVISQKPSRDICQRGTSLTIQCQVDSQVTMMFWYRQQPGQSLTLIATANQGSEATYESGFVIDKFPISRPNLTFSTLTVSNMSPEDSSIYLCSVVASGQGLEAFFGQGTRLTVV.

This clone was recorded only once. The CDR3 sequence is CATGRDTGNTIYF. CDR3 nucleotides: TGTGCCACCGGTCGGGATACGGGAAACACCATATATTTT. The V call is TRBV28, the J call TRBJ1-3; no definite D call. Germline-derived CDR1 and CDR2 are MDHEN and SYDVKM. This CDR3 has 13 residues. V was cut by 10 bases and J by 4 bases, with 14 bases left in between.

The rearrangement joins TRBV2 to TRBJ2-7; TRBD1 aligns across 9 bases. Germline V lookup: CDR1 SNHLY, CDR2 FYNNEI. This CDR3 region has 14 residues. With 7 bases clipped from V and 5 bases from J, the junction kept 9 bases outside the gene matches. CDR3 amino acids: CASTLGQGFHEQYF. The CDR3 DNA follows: TGTGCCAGCACATTGGGACAGGGCTTCCACGAGCAGTACTTC.

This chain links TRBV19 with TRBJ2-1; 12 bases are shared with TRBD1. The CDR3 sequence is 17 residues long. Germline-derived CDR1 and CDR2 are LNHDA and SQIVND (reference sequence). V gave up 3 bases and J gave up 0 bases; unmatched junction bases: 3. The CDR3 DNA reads TGTGCCAGTAGTATGGGACAGGGGGCAAGCTCCTACAATGAGCAGTTCTTC. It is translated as CASSMGQGASSYNEQFF.

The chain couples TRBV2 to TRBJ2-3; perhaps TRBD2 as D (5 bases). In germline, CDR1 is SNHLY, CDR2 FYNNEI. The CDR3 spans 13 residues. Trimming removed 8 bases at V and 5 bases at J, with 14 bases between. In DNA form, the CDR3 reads TGTGCCAGCTGCCCTTCGGGGATAGATACGCAGTATTTT. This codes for CASCPSGIDTQYF.

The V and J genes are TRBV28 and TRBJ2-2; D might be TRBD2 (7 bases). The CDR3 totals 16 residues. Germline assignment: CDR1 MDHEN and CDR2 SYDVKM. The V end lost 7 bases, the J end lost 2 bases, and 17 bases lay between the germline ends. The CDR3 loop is CASILAGAVNTGELFF. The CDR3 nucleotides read TGTGCCAGCATCCTCGCGGGGGCCGTTAACACCGGGGAGCTGTTTTTT.

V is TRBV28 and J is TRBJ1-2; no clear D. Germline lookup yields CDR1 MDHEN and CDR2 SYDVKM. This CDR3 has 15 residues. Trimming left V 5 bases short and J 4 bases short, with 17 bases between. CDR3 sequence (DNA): TGTGCCAGCAGTATCTCAGGCCTCCTTCGCTATGGCTACACCTTC. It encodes CASSISGLLRYGYTF.

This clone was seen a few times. The CDR3 region is CASSAGYEQYF. CDR3 nucleotide sequence: TGTGCCAGCAGTGCGGGCTACGAGCAGTACTTC. This chain links TRBV28 with TRBJ2-7, with TRBD2 as a possible D gene (5 bases). This CDR3 has 11 amino acids. Per the germline V gene, CDR1 is MDHEN and CDR2 is SYDVKM. Trimming took 5 bases from V and 3 from J, leaving 5 bases between them.

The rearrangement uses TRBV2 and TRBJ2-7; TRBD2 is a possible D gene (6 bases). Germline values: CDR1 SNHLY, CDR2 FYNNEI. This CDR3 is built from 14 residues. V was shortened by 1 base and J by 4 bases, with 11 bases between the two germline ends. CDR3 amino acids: CASSEGVAGYEQYV. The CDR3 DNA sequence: TGTGCCAGCAGTGAAGGGGTTGCGGGGTACGAGCAGTACGTC.

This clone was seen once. As DNA, the CDR3 is TGCGCCAGCAGCCAAGATCGGTCAGATACGCAGTATTTT. Encoded protein: CASSQDRSDTQYF. This chain connects TRBV4-1 to TRBJ2-3, with unresolved D. CDR3 length equals 13 residues. V was shortened by 0 bases and J by 4 bases, with 5 bases between the two germline ends. The germline CDR1 and CDR2 sequences are MGHRA and YSYEKL.

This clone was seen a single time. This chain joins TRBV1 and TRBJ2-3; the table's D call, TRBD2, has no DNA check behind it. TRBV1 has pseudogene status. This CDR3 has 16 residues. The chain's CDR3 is CTSSQGLAGTTDTQYF. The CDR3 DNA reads TGCACCAGCAGCCAGGGACTAGCGGGAACCACAGATACGCAGTATTTT.

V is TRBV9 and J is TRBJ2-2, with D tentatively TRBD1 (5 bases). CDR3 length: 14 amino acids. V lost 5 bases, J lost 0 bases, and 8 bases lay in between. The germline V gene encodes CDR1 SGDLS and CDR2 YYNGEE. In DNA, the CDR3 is TGTGCCAGCAGTAGGACACCGAACACCGGGGAGCTGTTTTTT. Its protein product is CASSRTPNTGELFF.

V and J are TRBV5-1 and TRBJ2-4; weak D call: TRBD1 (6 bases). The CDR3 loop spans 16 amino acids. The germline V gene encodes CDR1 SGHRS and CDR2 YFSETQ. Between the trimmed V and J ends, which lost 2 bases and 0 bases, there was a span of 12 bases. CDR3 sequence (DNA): TGCGCCAGCAGCTTACTGACAGGCCTAGCCAAAAACATTCAGTACTTC. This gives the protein CASSLLTGLAKNIQYF.

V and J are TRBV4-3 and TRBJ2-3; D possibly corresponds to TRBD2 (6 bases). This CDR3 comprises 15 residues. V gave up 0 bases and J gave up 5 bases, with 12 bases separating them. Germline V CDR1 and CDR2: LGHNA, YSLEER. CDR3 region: CASSQDGGGQDTQYF. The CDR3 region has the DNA TGCGCCAGCAGCCAAGATGGAGGAGGGCAAGATACGCAGTATTTT.

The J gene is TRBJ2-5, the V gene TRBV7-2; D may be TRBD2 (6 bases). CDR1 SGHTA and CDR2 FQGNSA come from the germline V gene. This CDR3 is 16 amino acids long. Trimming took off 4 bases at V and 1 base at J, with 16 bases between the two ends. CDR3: CASSSLLGGFQETQYF. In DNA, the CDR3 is TGTGCCAGCAGCTCCCTACTCGGGGGTTTCCAAGAGACCCAGTACTTC.

CDR3 amino acids: CASSLTSGPGIAKNIQYF. CDR3 nucleotides: TGTGCCAGCAGTCTAACTAGCGGGCCGGGCATAGCCAAAAACATTCAGTACTTC. The rearrangement joins TRBV6-6 to TRBJ2-4; 9 nucleotides align to TRBD2. Germline CDR1 is MNHNY and CDR2 is SVGAGI (reference sequence). CDR3 size: 18 residues. Trimming at V came to 5 bases and at J to 0 bases, leaving 11 bases not matched to a gene.

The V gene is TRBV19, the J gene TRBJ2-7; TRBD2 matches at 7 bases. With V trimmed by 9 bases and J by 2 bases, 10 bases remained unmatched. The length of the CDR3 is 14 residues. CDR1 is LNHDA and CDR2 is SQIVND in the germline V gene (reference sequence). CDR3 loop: CASAPGTTPYEQYF. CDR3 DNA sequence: TGTGCCAGCGCCCCCGGGACTACTCCCTACGAGCAGTACTTC.

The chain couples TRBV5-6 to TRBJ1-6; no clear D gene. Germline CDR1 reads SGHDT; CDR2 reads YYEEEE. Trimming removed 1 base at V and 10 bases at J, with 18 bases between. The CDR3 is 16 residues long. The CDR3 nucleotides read TGTGCCAGCAGCTTGAGATTGACGGGGTTAAGGTCACCCCTCCACTTT. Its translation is CASSLRLTGLRSPLHF.

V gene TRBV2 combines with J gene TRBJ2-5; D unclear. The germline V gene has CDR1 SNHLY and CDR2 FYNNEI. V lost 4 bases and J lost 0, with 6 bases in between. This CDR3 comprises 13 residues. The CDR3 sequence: CASSVSYQETQYF. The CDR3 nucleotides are TGTGCCAGCAGTGTTTCCTACCAAGAGACCCAGTACTTC.

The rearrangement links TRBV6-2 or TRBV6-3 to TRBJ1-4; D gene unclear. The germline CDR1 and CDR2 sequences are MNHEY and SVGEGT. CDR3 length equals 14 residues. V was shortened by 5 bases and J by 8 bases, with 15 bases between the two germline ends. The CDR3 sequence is CASSQDWGSEKLFF. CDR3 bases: TGTGCCAGCAGTCAGGACTGGGGAAGCGAAAAACTGTTTTTT.

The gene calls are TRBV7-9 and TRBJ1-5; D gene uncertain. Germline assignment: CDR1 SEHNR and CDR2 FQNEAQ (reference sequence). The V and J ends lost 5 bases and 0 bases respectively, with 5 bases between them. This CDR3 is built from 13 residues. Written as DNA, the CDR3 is TGTGCCAGCAGCCGTAATAGCAATCAGCCCCAGCATTTT. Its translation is CASSRNSNQPQHF.

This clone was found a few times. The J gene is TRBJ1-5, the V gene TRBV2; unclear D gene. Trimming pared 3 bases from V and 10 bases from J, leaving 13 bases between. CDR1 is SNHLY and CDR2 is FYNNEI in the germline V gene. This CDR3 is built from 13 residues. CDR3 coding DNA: TGTGCCAGCAGTGATACGGGGAGAGTACCCCAGCATTTT. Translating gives CASSDTGRVPQHF.

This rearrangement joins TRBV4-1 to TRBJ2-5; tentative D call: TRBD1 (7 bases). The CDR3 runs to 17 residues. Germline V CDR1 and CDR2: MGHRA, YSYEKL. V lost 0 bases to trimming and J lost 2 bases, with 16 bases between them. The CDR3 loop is CASSQDRGGTAQETQYF. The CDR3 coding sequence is TGCGCCAGCAGCCAAGATCGAGGCGGGACAGCACAAGAGACCCAGTACTTC.

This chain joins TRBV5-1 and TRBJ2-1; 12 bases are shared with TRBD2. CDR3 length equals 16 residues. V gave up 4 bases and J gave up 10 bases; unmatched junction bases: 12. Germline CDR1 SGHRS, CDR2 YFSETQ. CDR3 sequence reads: CASSPWASGGAEEQFF. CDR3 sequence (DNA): TGCGCCAGCAGCCCTTGGGCTAGCGGGGGGGCAGAAGAGCAGTTCTTC.

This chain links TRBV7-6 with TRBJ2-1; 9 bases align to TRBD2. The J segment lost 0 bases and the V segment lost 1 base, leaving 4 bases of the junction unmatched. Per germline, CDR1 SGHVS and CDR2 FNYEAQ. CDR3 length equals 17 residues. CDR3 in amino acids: CASSLGGSGSSYNEQFF. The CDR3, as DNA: TGTGCCAGCAGCTTAGGGGGTAGCGGGAGCTCCTACAATGAGCAGTTCTTC.

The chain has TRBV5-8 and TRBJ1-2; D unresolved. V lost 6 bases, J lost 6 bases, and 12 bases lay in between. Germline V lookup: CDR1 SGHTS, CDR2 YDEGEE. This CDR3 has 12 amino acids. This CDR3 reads CASTSLRDGYTF. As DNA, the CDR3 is TGTGCCAGCACAAGTTTGAGGGATGGCTACACCTTC.

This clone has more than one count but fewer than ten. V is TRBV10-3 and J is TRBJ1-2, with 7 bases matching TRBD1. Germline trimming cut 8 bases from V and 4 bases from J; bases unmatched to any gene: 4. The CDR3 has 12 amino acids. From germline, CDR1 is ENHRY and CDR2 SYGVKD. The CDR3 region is CAISNRGYGYTF. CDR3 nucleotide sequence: TGTGCCATCTCGAACAGGGGCTATGGCTACACCTTC.

CDR3: CSASLGTSGAYNEQFF. CDR3 nucleotides: TGCAGTGCTAGTTTAGGGACTAGCGGGGCTTACAATGAGCAGTTCTTC. The gene calls are TRBV20-1 and TRBJ2-1, with TRBD2 matching over 13 bases. The V segment lost 3 bases and the J segment 4 bases; nucleotides outside the gene matches: 6. CDR1 and CDR2 from the germline V gene are DFQATT and SNEGSKA (reference sequence). The CDR3 sequence is 16 residues long.

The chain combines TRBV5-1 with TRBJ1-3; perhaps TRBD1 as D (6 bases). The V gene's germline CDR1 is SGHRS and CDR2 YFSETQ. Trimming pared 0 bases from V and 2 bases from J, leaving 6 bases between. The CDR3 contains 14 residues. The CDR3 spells CASSLDRAGNTIYF. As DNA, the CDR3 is TGCGCCAGCAGCTTGGACAGGGCTGGAAACACCATATATTTT.